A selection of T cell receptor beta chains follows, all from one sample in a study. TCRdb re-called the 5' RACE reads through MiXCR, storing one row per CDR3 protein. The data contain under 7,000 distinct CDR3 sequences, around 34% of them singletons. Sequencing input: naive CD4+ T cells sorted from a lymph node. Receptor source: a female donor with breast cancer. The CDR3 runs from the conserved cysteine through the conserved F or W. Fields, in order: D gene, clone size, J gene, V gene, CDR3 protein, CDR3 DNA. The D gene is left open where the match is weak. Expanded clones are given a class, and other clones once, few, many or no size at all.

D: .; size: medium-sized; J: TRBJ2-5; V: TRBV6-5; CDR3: CASSRDSVEETQYF; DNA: TGTGCCAGCAGTCGTGACAGCGTCGAAGAGACCCAGTACTTC
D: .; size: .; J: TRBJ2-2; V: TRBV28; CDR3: CASGYRESYTGELFF; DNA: TGTGCCAGCGGCTATCGGGAGTCCTACACCGGGGAGCTGTTTTTT
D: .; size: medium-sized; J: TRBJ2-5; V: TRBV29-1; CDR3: CSVDTANQETQYF; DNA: TGCAGCGTTGACACAGCTAACCAAGAGACCCAGTACTTC
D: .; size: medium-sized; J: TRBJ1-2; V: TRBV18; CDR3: CASSQQDGYTF; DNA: TGTGCCAGCTCACAACAGGATGGCTACACCTTC
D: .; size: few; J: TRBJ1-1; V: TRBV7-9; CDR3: CASSWKGRMNTEAFF; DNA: TGTGCCAGCAGCTGGAAGGGTCGAATGAACACTGAAGCTTTCTTT
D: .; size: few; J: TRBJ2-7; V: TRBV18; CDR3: CASSPTGSYEQYF; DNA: TGTGCCAGCTCACCGACAGGATCCTACGAGCAGTACTTC
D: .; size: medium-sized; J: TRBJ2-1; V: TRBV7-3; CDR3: CASSHSRDTNEQFF; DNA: TGTGCCAGCAGCCACTCCCGGGACACCAATGAGCAGTTCTTC
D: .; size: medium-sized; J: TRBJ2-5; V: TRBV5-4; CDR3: CASTSAPTAIQETQYF; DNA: TGTGCCAGCACCTCTGCACCGACAGCCATACAAGAGACCCAGTACTTC
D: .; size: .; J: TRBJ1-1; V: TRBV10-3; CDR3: CATSGRGNTEALF; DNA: TGTGCCACCAGTGGCAGGGGTAATACTGAAGCTCTCTTT
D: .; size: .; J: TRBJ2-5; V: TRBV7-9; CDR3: CASSRTYQETQYF; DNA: TGTGCCAGCAGCCGGACATACCAAGAGACCCAGTACTTC
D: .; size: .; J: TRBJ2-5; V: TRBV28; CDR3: CASRLVATQTQYF; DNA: TGTGCCAGCAGATTAGTGGCAACACAGACCCAGTACTTC
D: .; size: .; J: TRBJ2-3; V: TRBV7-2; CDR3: CASSPTRRGITDTQYF; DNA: TGTGCCAGCAGCCCCACAAGGAGAGGGATAACAGATACGCAGTATTTT
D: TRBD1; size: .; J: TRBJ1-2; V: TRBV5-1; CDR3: CASSVGQDHGYTF; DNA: TGCGCCAGCAGCGTCGGACAGGATCATGGCTACACCTTC
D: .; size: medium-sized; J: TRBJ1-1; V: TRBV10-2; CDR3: CASSEEMNTEAFF; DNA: TGCGCCAGCAGCGAGGAGATGAACACTGAAGCTTTCTTT
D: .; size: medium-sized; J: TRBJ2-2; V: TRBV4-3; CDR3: CASSQGGQTNTGELFF; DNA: TGCGCCAGCAGCCAAGGTGGGCAAACCAACACCGGGGAGCTGTTTTTT
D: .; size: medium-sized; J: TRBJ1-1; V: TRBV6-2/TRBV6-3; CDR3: CASRDGDEAFF; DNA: TGTGCCAGCAGGGACGGAGATGAAGCTTTCTTT
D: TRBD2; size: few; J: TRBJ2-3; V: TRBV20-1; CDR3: CSARGSASGDTDTQYF; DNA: TGCAGTGCTAGAGGTTCGGCTAGCGGGGACACAGATACGCAGTATTTT
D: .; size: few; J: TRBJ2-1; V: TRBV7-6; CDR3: CASSLVSGLGGNEQFF; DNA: TGTGCCAGCAGCTTAGTTTCGGGGTTAGGTGGCAATGAGCAGTTCTTC
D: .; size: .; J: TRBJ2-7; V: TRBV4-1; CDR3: CASGQGLANSYEQYF; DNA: TGCGCCAGCGGCCAAGGGCTAGCGAACTCCTACGAGCAGTACTTC
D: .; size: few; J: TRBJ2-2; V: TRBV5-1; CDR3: CASRRTSTGELFF; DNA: TGCGCCAGCCGACGGACCTCAACCGGGGAGCTGTTTTTT
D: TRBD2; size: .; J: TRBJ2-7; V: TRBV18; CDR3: CASSPPLASGRNEQYF; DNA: TGTGCCAGCTCACCACCCCTCGCTAGCGGGAGGAACGAGCAGTACTTC
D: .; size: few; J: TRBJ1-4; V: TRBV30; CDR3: CAWSRGQNEKLFF; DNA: TGTGCCTGGAGTCGCGGACAGAATGAAAAACTGTTTTTT